These T cell receptor beta chains were read from a single sample in a study of T cells in Graves' hyperthyroidism and ophthalmopathy. TCRdb analysed the multiplex PCR reads with MiXCR anew, one entry per CDR3 protein. The table lists 690,000 or so distinct CDR3 sequences, under 20% of them singletons, with about a sixth in the top ten. Sequenced: blood. The source is a woman aged 45-65 years with Graves' hyperthyroidism that later progressed to Graves' ophthalmopathy. Each CDR3 is given with its conserved first and last residue. Fields, in order: clone size, J gene, D gene, V gene, CDR3 protein, CDR3 DNA. A D gene is named only where the DNA matches it firmly. The size of a clone is reported for some rows only, either as once, few or many, or as a class for expanded clones.

clone size: -; J gene: TRBJ1-2; D gene: -; V gene: TRBV5-1; CDR3 protein: CASSLEGGYVGYTF; CDR3 DNA: TGCGCCAGCAGCTTGGAGGGGGGTTATGTTGGCTACACCTTC
clone size: -; J gene: TRBJ1-1; D gene: -; V gene: TRBV30; CDR3 protein: CAWSGTGTVNTEAFF; CDR3 DNA: TGTGCCTGGAGTGGGACCGGGACGGTGAACACTGAAGCTTTCTTT
clone size: many; J gene: TRBJ2-3; D gene: TRBD1; V gene: TRBV2; CDR3 protein: CASLPGTGSPDTQYF; CDR3 DNA: TGTGCCAGCCTCCCCGGGACAGGATCCCCGGATACGCAGTATTTT
clone size: -; J gene: TRBJ1-2; D gene: -; V gene: TRBV15; CDR3 protein: CATSRERLGTGYTF; CDR3 DNA: TGTGCCACCAGCAGAGAAAGGTTGGGGACCGGCTACACCTTC
clone size: few; J gene: TRBJ1-5; D gene: -; V gene: TRBV7-2; CDR3 protein: CASSFVGNGDQPQHF; CDR3 DNA: TGTGCCAGCAGCTTCGTCGGAAATGGTGATCAGCCCCAGCATTTT
clone size: many; J gene: TRBJ2-3; D gene: TRBD2; V gene: TRBV20-1; CDR3 protein: CSARKPTSGGTDTQYF; CDR3 DNA: TGCAGTGCTAGGAAACCGACTAGCGGGGGGACAGATACGCAGTATTTT
clone size: -; J gene: TRBJ1-1; D gene: -; V gene: TRBV9; CDR3 protein: CASSGGNGGVVGLNTEAFF; CDR3 DNA: TGTGCCAGCAGCGGGGGAAATGGGGGGGTAGTTGGGTTGAACACTGAAGCTTTCTTT
clone size: few; J gene: TRBJ2-1; D gene: -; V gene: TRBV3-1; CDR3 protein: CAGSQWTESYNEQFF; CDR3 DNA: TGTGCCGGCAGCCAGTGGACGGAATCCTACAATGAGCAGTTCTTC
clone size: few; J gene: TRBJ2-4; D gene: -; V gene: TRBV2; CDR3 protein: CASSGHDVKNIQYF; CDR3 DNA: TGTGCCAGCAGTGGACACGATGTCAAAAACATTCAGTACTTC
clone size: many; J gene: TRBJ1-4; D gene: TRBD1; V gene: TRBV24-1; CDR3 protein: CATSDPSGGTNEKLFF; CDR3 DNA: TGTGCCACCAGTGATCCCTCAGGGGGCACTAATGAAAAACTGTTTTTT
clone size: many; J gene: TRBJ1-4; D gene: TRBD1; V gene: TRBV7-2; CDR3 protein: CASSYRGTTNEKLFF; CDR3 DNA: TGTGCCAGCAGCTACAGGGGCACGACTAATGAAAAACTGTTTTTT
clone size: many; J gene: TRBJ2-2; D gene: TRBD2; V gene: TRBV2; CDR3 protein: CASRGGLAETGELFF; CDR3 DNA: TGTGCCAGCAGGGGTGGACTAGCGGAGACCGGGGAGCTGTTTTTT
clone size: -; J gene: TRBJ1-2; D gene: -; V gene: TRBV4-1; CDR3 protein: CASSQDWGPYGYTF; CDR3 DNA: TGCGCCAGCAGCCAAGATTGGGGGCCCTATGGCTACACCTTC
clone size: -; J gene: TRBJ2-1; D gene: TRBD1; V gene: TRBV6-1; CDR3 protein: CASNRGAYNEQFF; CDR3 DNA: TGTGCCAGTAACAGGGGGGCCTACAATGAGCAGTTCTTC
clone size: many; J gene: TRBJ2-7; D gene: TRBD1; V gene: TRBV7-9; CDR3 protein: CASSHRQGTSYEQYF; CDR3 DNA: TGTGCCAGCAGCCATAGACAGGGGACCTCCTACGAGCAGTACTTC
clone size: -; J gene: TRBJ2-2; D gene: -; V gene: TRBV19; CDR3 protein: CASIPIGGTGELFF; CDR3 DNA: TGTGCCAGTATTCCGATAGGGGGCACCGGGGAGCTGTTTTTT
clone size: few; J gene: TRBJ1-5; D gene: -; V gene: TRBV29-1; CDR3 protein: CSVGPRVIQPQHF; CDR3 DNA: TGCAGCGTTGGACCCAGGGTCATTCAGCCCCAGCATTTT
clone size: many; J gene: TRBJ2-3; D gene: TRBD2; V gene: TRBV3-1; CDR3 protein: CASSQDGTLGGGTDTQYF; CDR3 DNA: TGTGCCAGCAGCCAAGATGGTACTCTGGGGGGGGGCACAGATACGCAGTATTTT
clone size: few; J gene: TRBJ1-1; D gene: TRBD1; V gene: TRBV27; CDR3 protein: CASKGQGEAFF; CDR3 DNA: TGTGCCAGCAAGGGACAGGGAGAAGCTTTCTTT
clone size: many; J gene: TRBJ1-1; D gene: -; V gene: TRBV7-8; CDR3 protein: CASSYLGGVGTEAFF; CDR3 DNA: TGTGCCAGCAGTTACTTAGGGGGGGTTGGAACTGAAGCTTTCTTT
clone size: -; J gene: TRBJ1-4; D gene: -; V gene: TRBV12-3/TRBV12-4; CDR3 protein: CASSPRVFEKLFF; CDR3 DNA: TGTGCCAGCAGTCCCAGGGTTTTTGAAAAACTGTTTTTT
clone size: many; J gene: TRBJ1-5; D gene: -; V gene: TRBV18; CDR3 protein: CASSPPRGSNQPQHF; CDR3 DNA: TGTGCCAGCTCACCACCGAGGGGTAGCAATCAGCCCCAGCATTTT
clone size: many; J gene: TRBJ2-5; D gene: TRBD2; V gene: TRBV7-2; CDR3 protein: CASSWTSEETQYF; CDR3 DNA: TGTGCCAGCAGCTGGACTAGCGAAGAGACCCAGTACTTC
clone size: -; J gene: TRBJ1-2; D gene: -; V gene: TRBV6-2/TRBV6-3; CDR3 protein: CASSYGGTVYGYTF; CDR3 DNA: TGTGCCAGCAGTTACGGAGGGACCGTCTATGGCTACACCTTC
clone size: few; J gene: TRBJ1-2; D gene: -; V gene: TRBV3-1; CDR3 protein: CASSLYGAGANYGYTF; CDR3 DNA: TGTGCCAGCAGCCTGTATGGGGCCGGAGCTAACTATGGCTACACCTTC
clone size: few; J gene: TRBJ2-7; D gene: -; V gene: TRBV7-9; CDR3 protein: CASSLNLGLSSYEQYF; CDR3 DNA: TGTGCCAGCAGCCTAAATCTAGGCTTATCATCGTACGAGCAGTACTTC
clone size: many; J gene: TRBJ2-1; D gene: TRBD1; V gene: TRBV2; CDR3 protein: CASSGTGLSGEQFF; CDR3 DNA: TGTGCCAGCAGTGGGACAGGGCTTTCGGGTGAGCAGTTCTTC
clone size: -; J gene: TRBJ2-5; D gene: -; V gene: TRBV5-5; CDR3 protein: CASSGGAGQETQYF; CDR3 DNA: TGTGCCAGCAGCGGGGGGGCAGGCCAAGAGACCCAGTACTTC
clone size: many; J gene: TRBJ2-3; D gene: -; V gene: TRBV18; CDR3 protein: CASSPALGTRDTQYF; CDR3 DNA: TGTGCCAGCTCACCCGCTTTGGGGACCAGGGATACGCAGTATTTT
clone size: few; J gene: TRBJ2-3; D gene: -; V gene: TRBV7-8; CDR3 protein: CASSLEYTDTQYF; CDR3 DNA: TGTGCCAGCAGCTTAGAGTACACAGATACGCAGTATTTT
clone size: many; J gene: TRBJ2-2; D gene: -; V gene: TRBV5-1; CDR3 protein: CASSPQDRNTGELFF; CDR3 DNA: TGCGCCAGCAGCCCACAAGACAGGAACACCGGGGAGCTGTTTTTT
clone size: few; J gene: TRBJ2-1; D gene: -; V gene: TRBV11-2; CDR3 protein: CASSLPLGQINEQFF; CDR3 DNA: TGTGCCAGCAGCTTACCCCTAGGACAGATTAATGAGCAGTTCTTC
clone size: few; J gene: TRBJ1-2; D gene: -; V gene: TRBV7-8; CDR3 protein: CASSLSGISTGNYGYTF; CDR3 DNA: TGTGCCAGCAGCTTATCGGGAATCAGCACAGGGAACTATGGCTACACCTTC
clone size: -; J gene: TRBJ2-1; D gene: TRBD2; V gene: TRBV6-1; CDR3 protein: CASSASGGAGYNEQFF; CDR3 DNA: TGTGCCAGCAGTGCTAGCGGGGGGGCCGGGTACAATGAGCAGTTCTTC
clone size: -; J gene: TRBJ2-4; D gene: -; V gene: TRBV11-2; CDR3 protein: CASSNIHILAKNIQYF; CDR3 DNA: TGTGCCAGCAGTAACATACACATACTAGCCAAAAACATTCAGTACTTC
clone size: -; J gene: TRBJ1-6; D gene: -; V gene: TRBV19; CDR3 protein: CASRAVRNSPLHF; CDR3 DNA: TGTGCCAGTAGGGCGGTCCGGAATTCACCCCTCCACTTT
clone size: once; J gene: TRBJ2-3; D gene: -; V gene: TRBV29-1; CDR3 protein: CSVYTDTQYF; CDR3 DNA: TGCAGCGTCTATACAGATACGCAGTATTTT
clone size: many; J gene: TRBJ2-7; D gene: TRBD2; V gene: TRBV12-3/TRBV12-4; CDR3 protein: CASSWTSGGPYEQYF; CDR3 DNA: TGTGCCAGCAGTTGGACTAGCGGGGGACCTTACGAGCAGTACTTC
clone size: -; J gene: TRBJ1-1; D gene: -; V gene: TRBV24-1; CDR3 protein: CATSDSDSTEAFF; CDR3 DNA: TGTGCCACCAGTGACTCCGACAGCACTGAAGCTTTCTTT
clone size: -; J gene: TRBJ1-4; D gene: -; V gene: TRBV20-1; CDR3 protein: CSASYMYEKLFF; CDR3 DNA: TGCAGTGCTTCCTACATGTACGAAAAACTGTTTTTT
clone size: many; J gene: TRBJ1-5; D gene: TRBD1; V gene: TRBV12-3/TRBV12-4; CDR3 protein: CASRNGQGNQPQHF; CDR3 DNA: TGTGCCAGCAGAAACGGACAGGGCAATCAGCCCCAGCATTTT
clone size: -; J gene: TRBJ1-1; D gene: -; V gene: TRBV27; CDR3 protein: CASTGFGATEAFF; CDR3 DNA: TGTGCCAGTACAGGATTTGGTGCCACTGAAGCTTTCTTT
clone size: -; J gene: TRBJ1-6; D gene: -; V gene: TRBV2; CDR3 protein: CASRIEGSSYNSPLHF; CDR3 DNA: TGTGCCAGCAGGATAGAGGGGAGCTCCTATAATTCACCCCTCCACTTT